Sequencing of this T cell receptor (beta chain) was carried out in a study of T-cell reconstitution after alpha-beta-depleted transplantation in children. The study's findings and limits: One year after transplant, T-cell counts and diversity came mostly from newly produced T cells.

Germline CDR1 is SQVTM and CDR2 is ANQGSEA. J gave up 7 bases and V 4 bases, and 3 bases lay outside the gene matches. This CDR3 has 12 amino acids. The TCRbeta library was prepared with unique molecular identifiers. TCRdb analysed the PCR reads with MiXCR anew, one entry per CDR3 protein. The table has about 200,000 distinct CDR3 sequences, 6.6% seen once. This clonotype was observed many times. What it binds is not known. This chain connects TRBV29-1 to TRBJ1-2; 10 positions agree with TRBD1. This sequence was found in a boy aged 2 to 9 with acute lymphoblastic leukemia, due to receive a stem cell transplant. Here the sequenced sample was PBMCs, taken before TCRalphabeta/CD19-depleted stem cell transplant. The CDR3 sequence: CSVGQGALGYTF. In DNA, the CDR3 is TGCAGCGTTGGACAGGGGGCGCTTGGCTACACCTTC.